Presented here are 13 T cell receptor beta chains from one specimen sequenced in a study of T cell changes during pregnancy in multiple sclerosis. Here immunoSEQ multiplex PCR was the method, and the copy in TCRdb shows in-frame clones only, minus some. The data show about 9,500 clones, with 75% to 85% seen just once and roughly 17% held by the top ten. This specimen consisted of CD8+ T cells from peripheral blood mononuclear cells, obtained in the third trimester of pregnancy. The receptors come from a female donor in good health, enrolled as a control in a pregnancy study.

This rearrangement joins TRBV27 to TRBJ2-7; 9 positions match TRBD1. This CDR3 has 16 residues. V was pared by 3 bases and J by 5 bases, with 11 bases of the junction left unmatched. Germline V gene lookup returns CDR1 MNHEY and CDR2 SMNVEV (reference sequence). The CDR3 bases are TGTGCCAGCAGTTTTGGGGTCGGACAGGGGACAAACGAGCAGTACTTC. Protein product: CASSFGVGQGTNEQYF.

In nucleotides, the CDR3 is TGTGCCAGCTATTTAGGCGGGGGGAACACCGGGGAGCTGTTTTTT. Amino acids: CASYLGGGNTGELFF. This sequence joins TRBV7-8 and TRBJ2-2; the match to TRBD2 covers 7 bases. The length of the CDR3 is 15 residues. CDR1 SGHVS and CDR2 FQNEAQ come from the germline V gene. Losses at the gene ends were 8 bases for V and 1 base for J; bases not matched to a gene: 7.

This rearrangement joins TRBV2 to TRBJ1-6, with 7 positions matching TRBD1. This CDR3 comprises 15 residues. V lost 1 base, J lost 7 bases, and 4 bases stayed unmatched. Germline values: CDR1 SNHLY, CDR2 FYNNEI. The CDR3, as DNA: TGTGCCAGCAGTGAAGAGGGGGCGAAGAATTCACCCCTCCACTTT. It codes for CASSEEGAKNSPLHF.

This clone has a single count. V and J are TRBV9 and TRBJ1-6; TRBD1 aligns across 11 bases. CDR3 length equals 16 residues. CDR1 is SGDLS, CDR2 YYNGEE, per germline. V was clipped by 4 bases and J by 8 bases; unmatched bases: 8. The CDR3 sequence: CASSHSRDRGDSPLHF. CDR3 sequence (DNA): TGTGCCAGCAGCCACTCCCGGGACAGGGGGGATTCACCCCTCCACTTT.

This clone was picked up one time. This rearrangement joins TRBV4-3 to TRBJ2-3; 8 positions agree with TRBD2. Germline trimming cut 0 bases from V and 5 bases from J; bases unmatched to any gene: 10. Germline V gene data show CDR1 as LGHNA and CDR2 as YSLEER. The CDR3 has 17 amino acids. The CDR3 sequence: CASSQDGEGAGGDTQYF. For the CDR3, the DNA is TGCGCCAGCAGCCAAGATGGGGAAGGGGCGGGGGGAGATACGCAGTATTTT.

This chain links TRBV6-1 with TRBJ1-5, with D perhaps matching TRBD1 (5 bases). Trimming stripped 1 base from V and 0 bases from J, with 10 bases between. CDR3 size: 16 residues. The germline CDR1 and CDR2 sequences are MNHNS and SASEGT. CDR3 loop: CASSEGGPYSNQPQHF. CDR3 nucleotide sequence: TGTGCCAGCAGTGAAGGGGGCCCCTATAGCAATCAGCCCCAGCATTTT.

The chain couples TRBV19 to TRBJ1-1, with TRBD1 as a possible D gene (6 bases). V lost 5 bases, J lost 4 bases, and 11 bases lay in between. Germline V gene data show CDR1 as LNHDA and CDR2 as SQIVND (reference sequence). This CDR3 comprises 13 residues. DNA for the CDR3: TGTGCCAGTAGTTGGGGGACAAGCACTGAAGCTTTCTTT. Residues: CASSWGTSTEAFF.

The CDR3 is CSVEDRSPAGYSYEQYF. CDR3 sequence (DNA): TGCAGCGTTGAAGATCGAAGTCCGGCAGGCTACTCCTACGAGCAGTACTTC. The rearrangement joins TRBV29-1 to TRBJ2-7; D call uncertain. Per germline, CDR1 SQVTM and CDR2 ANQGSEA. The CDR3 covers 17 residues. Trimming shortened V by 0 bases and J by 0 bases, and 18 bases separated the two germline ends.

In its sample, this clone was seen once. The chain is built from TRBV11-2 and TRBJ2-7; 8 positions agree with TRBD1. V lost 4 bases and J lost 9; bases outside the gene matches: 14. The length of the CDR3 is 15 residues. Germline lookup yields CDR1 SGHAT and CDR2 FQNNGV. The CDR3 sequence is CASSSGTGHPMGQYF. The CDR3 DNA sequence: TGTGCCAGCAGCTCTGGGACAGGCCATCCGATGGGGCAGTACTTC.

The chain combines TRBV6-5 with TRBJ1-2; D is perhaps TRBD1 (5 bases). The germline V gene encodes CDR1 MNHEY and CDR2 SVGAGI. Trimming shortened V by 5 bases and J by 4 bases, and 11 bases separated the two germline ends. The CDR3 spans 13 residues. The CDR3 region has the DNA TGTGCCAGCAGTATAGGACACCTCTATGGCTACACCTTC. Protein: CASSIGHLYGYTF.

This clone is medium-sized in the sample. The CDR3: CASSELAGSSYEQYF. The CDR3 DNA is TGTGCCAGCAGTGAACTAGCGGGGTCCTCCTACGAGCAGTACTTC. The genes are TRBV6-1 and TRBJ2-7; 9 positions agree with TRBD2. This CDR3 has 15 amino acids. CDR1 is MNHNS, CDR2 SASEGT, per germline. V gave up 2 bases and J gave up 0 bases; unmatched junction bases: 2.

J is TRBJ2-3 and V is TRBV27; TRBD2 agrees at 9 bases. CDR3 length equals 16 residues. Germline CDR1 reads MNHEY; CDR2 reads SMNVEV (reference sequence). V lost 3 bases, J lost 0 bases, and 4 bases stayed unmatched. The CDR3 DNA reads TGTGCCAGCAGTTTCTCTAGCGGGACCAGCACAGATACGCAGTATTTT. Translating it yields CASSFSSGTSTDTQYF.

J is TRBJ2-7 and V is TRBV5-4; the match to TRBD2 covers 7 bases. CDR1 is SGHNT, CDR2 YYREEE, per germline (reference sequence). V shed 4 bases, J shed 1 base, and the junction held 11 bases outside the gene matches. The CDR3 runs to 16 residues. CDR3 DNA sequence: TGTGCCAGCAGCCAAGATGGTTCGGGGGGTTCCTACGAGCAGTACTTC. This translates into CASSQDGSGGSYEQYF.